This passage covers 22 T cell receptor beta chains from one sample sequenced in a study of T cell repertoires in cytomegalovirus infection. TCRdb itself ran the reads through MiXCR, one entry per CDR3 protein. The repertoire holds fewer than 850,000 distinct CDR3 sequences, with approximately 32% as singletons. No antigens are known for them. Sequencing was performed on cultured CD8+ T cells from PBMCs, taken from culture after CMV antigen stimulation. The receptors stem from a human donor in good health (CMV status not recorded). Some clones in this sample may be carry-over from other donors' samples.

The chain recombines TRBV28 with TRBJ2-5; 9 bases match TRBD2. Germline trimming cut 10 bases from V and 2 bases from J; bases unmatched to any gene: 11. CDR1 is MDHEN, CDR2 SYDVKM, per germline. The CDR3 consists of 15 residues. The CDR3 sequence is CAISLAGSFQETQYF. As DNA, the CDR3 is TGTGCCATCTCTCTAGCGGGGAGCTTTCAAGAGACCCAGTACTTC.

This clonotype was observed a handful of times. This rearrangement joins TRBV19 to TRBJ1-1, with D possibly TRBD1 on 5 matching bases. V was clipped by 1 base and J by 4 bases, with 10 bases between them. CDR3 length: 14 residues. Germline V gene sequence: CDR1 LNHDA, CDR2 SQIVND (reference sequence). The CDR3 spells CASSIVGGVTEAFF. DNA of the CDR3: TGTGCCAGTAGTATAGTCGGGGGGGTCACTGAAGCTTTCTTT. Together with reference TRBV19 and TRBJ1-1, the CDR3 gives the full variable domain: DGGITQSPKYLFRKEGQNVTLSCEQNLNHDAMYWYRQDPGQGLRLIYYSQIVNDFQKGDIAEGYSVSREKKESFPLTVTSAQKNPTAFYLCASSIVGGVTEAFFGQGTRLTVV.

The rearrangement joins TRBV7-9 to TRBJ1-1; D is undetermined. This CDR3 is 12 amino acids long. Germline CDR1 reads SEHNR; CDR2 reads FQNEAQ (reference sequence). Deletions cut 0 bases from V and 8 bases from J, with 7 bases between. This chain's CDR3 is CASSLASSEAFF. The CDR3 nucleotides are TGTGCCAGCAGCTTAGCCTCATCGGAAGCTTTCTTT.

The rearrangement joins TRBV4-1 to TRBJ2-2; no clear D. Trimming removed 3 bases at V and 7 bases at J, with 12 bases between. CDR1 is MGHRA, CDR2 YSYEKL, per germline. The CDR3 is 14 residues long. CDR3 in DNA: TGCGCCAGCAGCCAGTATTTGAGGAGCGGGGAGCTGTTTTTT. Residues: CASSQYLRSGELFF.

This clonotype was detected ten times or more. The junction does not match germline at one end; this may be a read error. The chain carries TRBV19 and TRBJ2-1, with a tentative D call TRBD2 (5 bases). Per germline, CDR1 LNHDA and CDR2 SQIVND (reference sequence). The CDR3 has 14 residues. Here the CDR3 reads CASSTGNSYNEQFF. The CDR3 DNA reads TGTGCCAGCAGTACCGGGAACTCCTACAATGAGCAGTTCTTC. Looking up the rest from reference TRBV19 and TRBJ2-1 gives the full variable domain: DGGITQSPKYLFRKEGQNVTLSCEQNLNHDAMYWYRQDPGQGLRLIYYSQIVNDFQKGDIAEGYSVSREKKESFPLTVTSAQKNPTAFYLCASSTGNSYNEQFFGPGTRLTVL.

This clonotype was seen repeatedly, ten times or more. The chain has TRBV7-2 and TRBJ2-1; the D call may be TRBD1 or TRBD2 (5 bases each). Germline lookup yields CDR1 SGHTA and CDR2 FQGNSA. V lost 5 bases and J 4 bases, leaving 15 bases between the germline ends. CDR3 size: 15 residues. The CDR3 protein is CASSPPGTAYNEQFF. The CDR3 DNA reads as TGTGCCAGCAGCCCCCCCGGGACCGCATACAATGAGCAGTTCTTC.

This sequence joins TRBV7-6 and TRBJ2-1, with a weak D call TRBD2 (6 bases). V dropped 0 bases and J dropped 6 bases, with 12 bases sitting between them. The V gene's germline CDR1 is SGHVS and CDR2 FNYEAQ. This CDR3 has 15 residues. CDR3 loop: CASSLALGGTNEQFF. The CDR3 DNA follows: TGTGCCAGCAGCTTAGCCCTGGGGGGTACCAATGAGCAGTTCTTC.

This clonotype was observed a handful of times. CDR3 nucleotides: TGTGCCAGCAGTTTCGGACGGGGTTCTGAAGCTTTCTTT. Translating it yields CASSFGRGSEAFF. This chain joins TRBV6-1 and TRBJ1-1; D is unclear. The V gene's germline CDR1 is MNHNS and CDR2 SASEGT. The CDR3 is 13 residues long. V lost 5 bases and J lost 6, with 13 bases in between.

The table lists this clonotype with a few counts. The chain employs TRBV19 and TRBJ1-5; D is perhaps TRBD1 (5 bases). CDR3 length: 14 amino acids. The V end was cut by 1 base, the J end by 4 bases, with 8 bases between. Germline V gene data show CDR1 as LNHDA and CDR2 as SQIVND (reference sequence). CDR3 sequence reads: CASSIVSGNQPQHF. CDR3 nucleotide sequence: TGTGCCAGTAGTATAGTGTCAGGGAATCAGCCCCAGCATTTT.

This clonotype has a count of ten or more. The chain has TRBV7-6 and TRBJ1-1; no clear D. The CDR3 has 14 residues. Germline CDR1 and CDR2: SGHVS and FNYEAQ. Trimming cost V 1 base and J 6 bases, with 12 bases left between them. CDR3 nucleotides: TGTGCCAGCAGCTTAGTCCCGGGGAGGGCTGAAGCTTTCTTT. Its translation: CASSLVPGRAEAFF.

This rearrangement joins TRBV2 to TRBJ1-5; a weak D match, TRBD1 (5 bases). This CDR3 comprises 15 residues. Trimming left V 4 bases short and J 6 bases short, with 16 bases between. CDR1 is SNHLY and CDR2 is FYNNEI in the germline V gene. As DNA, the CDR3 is TGTGCCAGCAGTGTCGTGTGGGGGACGCGTCAGCCCCAGCATTTT. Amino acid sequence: CASSVVWGTRQPQHF. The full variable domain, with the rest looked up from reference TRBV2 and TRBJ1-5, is EPEVTQTPSHQVTQMGQEVILRCVPISNHLYFYWYRQILGQKVEFLVSFYNNEISEKSEIFDDQFSVERPDGSNFTLKIRSTKLEDSAMYFCASSVVWGTRQPQHFGDGTRLSIL.

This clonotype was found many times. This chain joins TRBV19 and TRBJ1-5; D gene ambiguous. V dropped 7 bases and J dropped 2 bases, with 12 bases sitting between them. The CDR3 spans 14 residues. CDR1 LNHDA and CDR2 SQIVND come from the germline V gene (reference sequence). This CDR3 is CASIPDGGNQPQHF. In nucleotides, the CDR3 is TGTGCCAGTATCCCGGATGGGGGCAATCAGCCCCAGCATTTT.

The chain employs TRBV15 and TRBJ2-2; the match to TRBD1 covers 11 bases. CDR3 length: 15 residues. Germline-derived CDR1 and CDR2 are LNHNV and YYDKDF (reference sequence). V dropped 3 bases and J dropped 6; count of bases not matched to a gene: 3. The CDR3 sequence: CATSRDRGRPGELFF. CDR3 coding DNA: TGTGCCACCAGCAGGGACAGGGGGCGCCCCGGGGAGCTGTTTTTT.

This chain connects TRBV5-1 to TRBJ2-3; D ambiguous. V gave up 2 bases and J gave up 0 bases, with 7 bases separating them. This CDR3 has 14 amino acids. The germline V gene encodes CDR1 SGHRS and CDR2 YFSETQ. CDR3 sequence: CASSFELSTDTQYF. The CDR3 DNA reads TGCGCCAGCAGCTTCGAACTTAGCACAGATACGCAGTATTTT.

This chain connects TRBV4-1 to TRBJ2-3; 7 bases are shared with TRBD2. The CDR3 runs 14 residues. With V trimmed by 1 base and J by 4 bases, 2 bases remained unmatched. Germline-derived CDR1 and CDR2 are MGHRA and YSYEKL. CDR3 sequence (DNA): TGCGCCAGCAGCCAAGCGGGGGGACCAGATACGCAGTATTTT. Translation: CASSQAGGPDTQYF.

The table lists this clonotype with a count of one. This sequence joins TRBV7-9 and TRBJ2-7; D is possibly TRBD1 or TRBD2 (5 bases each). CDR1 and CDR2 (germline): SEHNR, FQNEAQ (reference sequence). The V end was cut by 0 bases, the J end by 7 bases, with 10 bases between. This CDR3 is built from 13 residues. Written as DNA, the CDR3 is TGTGCCAGCAGCTTAGCGGGGGAATGGGAGCAGTACGTC. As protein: CASSLAGEWEQYV.

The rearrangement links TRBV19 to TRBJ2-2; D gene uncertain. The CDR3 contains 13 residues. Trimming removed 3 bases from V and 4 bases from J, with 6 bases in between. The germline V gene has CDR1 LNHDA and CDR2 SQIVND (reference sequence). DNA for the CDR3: TGTGCCAGTAGTATTGGGTTCACCGGGGAGCTGTTTTTT. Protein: CASSIGFTGELFF.

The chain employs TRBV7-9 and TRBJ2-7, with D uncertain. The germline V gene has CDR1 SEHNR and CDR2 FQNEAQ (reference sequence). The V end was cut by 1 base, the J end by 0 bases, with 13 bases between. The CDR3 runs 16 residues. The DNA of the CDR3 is TGTGCCAGCAGCTTAGGCGAGGCAGGTTCCTCCTACGAGCAGTACTTC. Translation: CASSLGEAGSSYEQYF.

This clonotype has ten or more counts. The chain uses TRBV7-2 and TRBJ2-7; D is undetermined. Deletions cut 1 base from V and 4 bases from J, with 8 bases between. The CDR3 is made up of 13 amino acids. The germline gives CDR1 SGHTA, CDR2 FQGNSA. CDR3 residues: CASSLGVAYEQYV. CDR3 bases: TGTGCCAGCAGCTTAGGGGTGGCATACGAGCAGTACGTC.

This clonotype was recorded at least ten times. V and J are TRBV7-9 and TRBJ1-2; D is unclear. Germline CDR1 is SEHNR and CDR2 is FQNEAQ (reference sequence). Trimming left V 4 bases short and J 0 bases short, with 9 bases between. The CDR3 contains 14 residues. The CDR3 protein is CASSSWSTNYGYTF. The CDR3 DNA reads TGTGCCAGCAGCTCCTGGTCAACTAACTATGGCTACACCTTC.

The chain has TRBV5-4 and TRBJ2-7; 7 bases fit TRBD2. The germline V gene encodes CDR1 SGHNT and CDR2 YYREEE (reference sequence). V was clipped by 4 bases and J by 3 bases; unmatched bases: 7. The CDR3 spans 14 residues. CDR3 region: CASSAGRGGYEQYF. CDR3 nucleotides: TGTGCCAGCAGCGCGGGGAGGGGTGGCTACGAGCAGTACTTC.

CDR3 in DNA: TGTGCCAGCAGCCTCGGACTAGCGGGGGAGGAGCAGTTCTTC. This encodes CASSLGLAGEEQFF. The chain is built from TRBV7-6 and TRBJ2-1, with TRBD2 identical over 13 bases. The CDR3 loop spans 14 amino acids. J lost 10 bases, V lost 5 bases, and 5 bases had no gene match. CDR1 and CDR2 from the germline V gene are SGHVS and FNYEAQ. Together with reference TRBV7-6 and TRBJ2-1, the CDR3 gives the full variable domain: GAGVSQSPRYKVTKRGQDVALRCDPISGHVSLYWYRQALGQGPEFLTYFNYEAQQDKSGLPNDRFSAERPEGSISTLTIQRTEQRDSAMYRCASSLGLAGEEQFFGPGTRLTVL.